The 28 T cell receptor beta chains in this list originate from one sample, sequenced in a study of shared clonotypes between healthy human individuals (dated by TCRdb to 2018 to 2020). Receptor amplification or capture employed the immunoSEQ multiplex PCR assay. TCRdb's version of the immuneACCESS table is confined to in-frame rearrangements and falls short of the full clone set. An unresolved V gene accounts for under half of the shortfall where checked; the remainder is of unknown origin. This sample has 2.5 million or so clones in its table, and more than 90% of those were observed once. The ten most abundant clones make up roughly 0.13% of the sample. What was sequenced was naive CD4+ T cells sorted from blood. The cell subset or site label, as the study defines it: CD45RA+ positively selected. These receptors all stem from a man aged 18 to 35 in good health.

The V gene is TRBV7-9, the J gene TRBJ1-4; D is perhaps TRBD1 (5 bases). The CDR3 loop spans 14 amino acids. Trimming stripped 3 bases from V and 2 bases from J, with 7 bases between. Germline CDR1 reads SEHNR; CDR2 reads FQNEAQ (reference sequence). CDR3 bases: TGTGCCAGCAGCTTTGGGGGGACTAATGAAAAACTGTTTTTT. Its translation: CASSFGGTNEKLFF.

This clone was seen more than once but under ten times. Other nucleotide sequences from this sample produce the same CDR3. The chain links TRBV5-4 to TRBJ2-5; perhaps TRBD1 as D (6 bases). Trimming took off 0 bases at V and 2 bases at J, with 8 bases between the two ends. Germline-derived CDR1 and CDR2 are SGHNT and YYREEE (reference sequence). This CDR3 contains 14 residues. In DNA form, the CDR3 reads TGTGCCAGCAGCTTGGGTCAGGGGCAAGAGACCCAGTACTTC. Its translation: CASSLGQGQETQYF.

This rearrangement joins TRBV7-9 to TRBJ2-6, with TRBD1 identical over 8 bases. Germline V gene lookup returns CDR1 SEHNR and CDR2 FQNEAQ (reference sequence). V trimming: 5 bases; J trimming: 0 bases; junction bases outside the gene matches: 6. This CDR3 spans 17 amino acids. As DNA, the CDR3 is TGTGCCAGCAGCGGACAGGGAGTCCGCTCTGGGGCCAACGTCCTGACTTTC. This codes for CASSGQGVRSGANVLTF.

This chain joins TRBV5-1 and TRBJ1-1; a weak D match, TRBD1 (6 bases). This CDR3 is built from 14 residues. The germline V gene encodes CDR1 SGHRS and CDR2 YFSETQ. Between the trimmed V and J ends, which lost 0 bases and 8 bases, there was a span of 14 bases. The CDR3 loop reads CASSLDGGGAEAFF. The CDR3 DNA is TGCGCCAGCAGCTTGGATGGTGGGGGGGCGGAAGCTTTCTTT.

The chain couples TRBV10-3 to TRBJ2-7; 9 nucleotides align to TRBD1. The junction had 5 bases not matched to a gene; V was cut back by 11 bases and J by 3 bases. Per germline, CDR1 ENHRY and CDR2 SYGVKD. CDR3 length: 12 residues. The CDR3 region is CASQTGGYEQYF. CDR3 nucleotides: TGTGCCTCACAGACAGGGGGCTACGAGCAGTACTTC.

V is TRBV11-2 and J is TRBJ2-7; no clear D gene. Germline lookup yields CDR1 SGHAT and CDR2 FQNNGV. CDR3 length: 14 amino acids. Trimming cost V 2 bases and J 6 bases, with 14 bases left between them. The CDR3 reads CASSLRPSTSEQYF. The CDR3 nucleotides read TGTGCCAGCAGCTTACGTCCCTCAACATCCGAGCAGTACTTC. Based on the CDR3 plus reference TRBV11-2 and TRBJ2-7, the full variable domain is EAGVAQSPRYKIIEKRQSVAFWCNPISGHATLYWYQQILGQGPKLLIQFQNNGVVDDSQLPKDRFSAERLKGVDSTLKIQPAKLEDSAVYLCASSLRPSTSEQYFGPGTRLTVT.

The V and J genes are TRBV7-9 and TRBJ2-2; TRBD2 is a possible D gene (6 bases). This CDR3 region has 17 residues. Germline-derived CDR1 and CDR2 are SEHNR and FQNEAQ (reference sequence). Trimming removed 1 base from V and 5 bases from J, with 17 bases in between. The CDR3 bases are TGTGCCAGCAGCTTAGTACTCGGCAGTGGAGGGACCGGGGAGCTGTTTTTT. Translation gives CASSLVLGSGGTGELFF.

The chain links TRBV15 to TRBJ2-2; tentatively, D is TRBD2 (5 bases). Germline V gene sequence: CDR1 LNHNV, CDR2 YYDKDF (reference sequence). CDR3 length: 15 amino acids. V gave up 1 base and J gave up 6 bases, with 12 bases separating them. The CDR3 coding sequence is TGTGCCACCAGCAGAGTGGCGGGCGGGCCCGGGGAGCTGTTTTTT. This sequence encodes CATSRVAGGPGELFF.

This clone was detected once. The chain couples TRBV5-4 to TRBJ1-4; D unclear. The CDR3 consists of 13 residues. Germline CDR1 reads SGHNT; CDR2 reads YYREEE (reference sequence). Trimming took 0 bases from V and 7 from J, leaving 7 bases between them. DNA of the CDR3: TGTGCCAGCAGCTTGGGGACGGTTGAAAAACTGTTTTTT. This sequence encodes CASSLGTVEKLFF.

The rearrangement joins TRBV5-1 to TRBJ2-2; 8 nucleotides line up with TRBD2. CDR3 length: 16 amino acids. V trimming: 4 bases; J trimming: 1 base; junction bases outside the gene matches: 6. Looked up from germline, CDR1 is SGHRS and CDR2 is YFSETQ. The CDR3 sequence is CASSPLAGQNTGELFF. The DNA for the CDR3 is TGCGCCAGCAGCCCCTTAGCGGGGCAGAACACCGGGGAGCTGTTTTTT.

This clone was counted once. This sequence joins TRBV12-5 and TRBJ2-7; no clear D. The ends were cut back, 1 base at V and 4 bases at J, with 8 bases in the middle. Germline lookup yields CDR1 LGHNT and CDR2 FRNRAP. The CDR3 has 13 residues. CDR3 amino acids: CASGLAPLYEQYF. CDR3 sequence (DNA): TGTGCTAGTGGTTTGGCCCCCTTGTACGAGCAGTACTTC. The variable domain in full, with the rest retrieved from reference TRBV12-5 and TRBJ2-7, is DARVTQTPRHKVTEMGQEVTMRCQPILGHNTVFWYRQTMMQGLELLAYFRNRAPLDDSGMPKDRFSAEMPDATLATLKIQPSEPRDSAVYFCASGLAPLYEQYFGPGTRLTVT.

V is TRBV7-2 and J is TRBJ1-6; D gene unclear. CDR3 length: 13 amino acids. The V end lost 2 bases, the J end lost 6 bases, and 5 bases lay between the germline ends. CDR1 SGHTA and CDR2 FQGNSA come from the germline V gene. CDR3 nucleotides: TGTGCCAGCAGCTTACGCCCTAATTCACCCCTCCACTTT. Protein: CASSLRPNSPLHF.

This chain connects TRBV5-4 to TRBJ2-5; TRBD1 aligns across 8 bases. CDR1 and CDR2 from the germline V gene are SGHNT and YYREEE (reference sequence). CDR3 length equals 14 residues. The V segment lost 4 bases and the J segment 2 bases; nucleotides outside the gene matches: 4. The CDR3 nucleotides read TGTGCCAGCAGCGACAGGGGTACTCAAGAGACCCAGTACTTC. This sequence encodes CASSDRGTQETQYF.

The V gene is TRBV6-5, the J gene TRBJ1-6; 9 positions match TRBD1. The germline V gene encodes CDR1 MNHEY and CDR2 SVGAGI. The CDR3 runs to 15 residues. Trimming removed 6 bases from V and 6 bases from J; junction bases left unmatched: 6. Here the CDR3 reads CASRAGTGFNSPLHF. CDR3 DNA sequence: TGTGCCAGCAGGGCCGGGACAGGGTTTAATTCACCCCTCCACTTT.

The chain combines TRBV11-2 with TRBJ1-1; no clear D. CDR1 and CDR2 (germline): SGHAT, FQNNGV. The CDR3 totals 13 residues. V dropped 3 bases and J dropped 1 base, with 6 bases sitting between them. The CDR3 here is CASSFTRNTEAFF. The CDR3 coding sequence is TGTGCCAGCAGCTTTACGAGGAACACTGAAGCTTTCTTT.

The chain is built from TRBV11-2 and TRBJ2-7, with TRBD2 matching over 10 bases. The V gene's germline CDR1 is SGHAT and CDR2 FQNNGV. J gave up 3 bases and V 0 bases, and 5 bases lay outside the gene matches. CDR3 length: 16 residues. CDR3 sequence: CASSLDSGGLYYEQYF. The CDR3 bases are TGTGCCAGCAGCTTAGATAGCGGGGGGTTATACTACGAGCAGTACTTC.

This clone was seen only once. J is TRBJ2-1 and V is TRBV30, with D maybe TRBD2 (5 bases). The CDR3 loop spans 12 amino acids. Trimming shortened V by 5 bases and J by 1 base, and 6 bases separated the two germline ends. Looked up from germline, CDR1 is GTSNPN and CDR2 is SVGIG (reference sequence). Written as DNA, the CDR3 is TGTGCCTGGCAGCGGTCCTACAATGAGCAGTTCTTC. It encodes CAWQRSYNEQFF.

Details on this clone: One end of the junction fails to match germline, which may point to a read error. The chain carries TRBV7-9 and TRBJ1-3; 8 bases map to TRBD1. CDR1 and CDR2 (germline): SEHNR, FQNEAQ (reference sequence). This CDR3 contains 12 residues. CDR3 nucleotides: TGCGAGGGCAGGGGGCCTGGAAACACCATATATTTT. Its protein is CEGRGPGNTIYF. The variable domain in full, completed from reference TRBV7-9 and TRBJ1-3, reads DTGVSQNPRHKITKRGQNVTFRCDPISEHNRLYWYRQTLGQGPEFLTYFQNEAQLEKSRLLSDRFSAERPKGSFSTLEIQRTEQGDSAMYLCEGRGPGNTIYFGEGSWLTVV.

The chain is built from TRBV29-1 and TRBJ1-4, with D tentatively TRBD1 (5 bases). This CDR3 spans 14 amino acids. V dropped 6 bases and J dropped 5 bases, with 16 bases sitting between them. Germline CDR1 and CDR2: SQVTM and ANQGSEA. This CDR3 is CSVDTGSRNEKLFF. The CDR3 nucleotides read TGCAGCGTCGACACAGGCAGTAGAAATGAAAAACTGTTTTTT.

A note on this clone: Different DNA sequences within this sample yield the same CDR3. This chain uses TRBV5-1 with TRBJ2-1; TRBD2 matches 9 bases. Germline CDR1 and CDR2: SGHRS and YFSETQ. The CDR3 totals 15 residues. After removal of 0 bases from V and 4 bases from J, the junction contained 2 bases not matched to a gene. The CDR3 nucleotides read TGCGCCAGCAGCTTGGGGCTAGCGGGATACAATGAGCAGTTCTTC. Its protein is CASSLGLAGYNEQFF.

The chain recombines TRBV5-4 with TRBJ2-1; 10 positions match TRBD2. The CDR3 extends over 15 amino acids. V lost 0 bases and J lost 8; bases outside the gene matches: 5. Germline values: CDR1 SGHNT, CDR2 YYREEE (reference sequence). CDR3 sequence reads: CASSLALAGADEQFF. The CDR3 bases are TGTGCCAGCAGCTTGGCCCTAGCGGGAGCGGATGAGCAGTTCTTC.

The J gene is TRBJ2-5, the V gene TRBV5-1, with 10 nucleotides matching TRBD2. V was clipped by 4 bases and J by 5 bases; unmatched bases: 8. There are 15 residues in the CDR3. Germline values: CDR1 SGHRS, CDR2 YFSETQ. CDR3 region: CASSTLAGELETQYF. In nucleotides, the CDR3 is TGCGCCAGCAGCACCCTAGCGGGGGAACTCGAGACCCAGTACTTC.

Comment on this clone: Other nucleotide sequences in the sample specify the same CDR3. CDR3 coding DNA: TGTGCCATCAGTGACAACAGCTATGGCTACACCTTC. This translates into CAISDNSYGYTF. V is TRBV10-3 and J is TRBJ1-2, with D uncertain. Per the germline V gene, CDR1 is ENHRY and CDR2 is SYGVKD. The CDR3 runs to 12 residues. The V end lost 3 bases, the J end lost 4 bases, and 6 bases lay between the germline ends.

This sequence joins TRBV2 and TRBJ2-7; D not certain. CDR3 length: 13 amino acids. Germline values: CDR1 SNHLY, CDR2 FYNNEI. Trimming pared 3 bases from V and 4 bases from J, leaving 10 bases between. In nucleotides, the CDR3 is TGTGCCAGCAGTGATGCTGAGTATTACGAGCAGTACTTC. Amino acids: CASSDAEYYEQYF.

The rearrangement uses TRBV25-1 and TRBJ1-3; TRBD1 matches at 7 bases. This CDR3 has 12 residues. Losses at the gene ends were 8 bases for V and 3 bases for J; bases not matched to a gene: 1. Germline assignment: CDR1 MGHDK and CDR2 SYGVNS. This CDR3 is CASRDSGNTIYF. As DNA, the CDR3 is TGTGCCAGCCGGGACAGTGGAAACACCATATATTTT. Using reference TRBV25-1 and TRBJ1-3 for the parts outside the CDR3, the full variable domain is EADIYQTPRYLVIGTGKKITLECSQTMGHDKMYWYQQDPGMELHLIHYSYGVNSTEKGDLSSESTVSRIRTEHFPLTLESARPSHTSQYLCASRDSGNTIYFGEGSWLTVV.

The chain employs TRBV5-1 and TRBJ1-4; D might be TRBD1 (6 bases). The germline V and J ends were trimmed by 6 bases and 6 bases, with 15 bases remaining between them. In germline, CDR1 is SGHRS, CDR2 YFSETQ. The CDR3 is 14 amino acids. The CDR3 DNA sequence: TGCGCCAGCACCCCGGGGGCGAAGGATGAAAAACTGTTTTTT. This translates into CASTPGAKDEKLFF. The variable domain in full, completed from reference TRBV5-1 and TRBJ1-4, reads KAGVTQTPRYLIKTRGQQVTLSCSPISGHRSVSWYQQTPGQGLQFLFEYFSETQRNKGNFPGRFSGRQFSNSRSEMNVSTLELGDSALYLCASTPGAKDEKLFFGSGTQLSVL.

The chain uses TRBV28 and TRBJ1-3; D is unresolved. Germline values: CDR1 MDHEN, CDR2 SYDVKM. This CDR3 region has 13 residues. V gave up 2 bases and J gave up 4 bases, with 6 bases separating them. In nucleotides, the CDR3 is TGTGCCAGCAGTTTAGGCCGGGGAAACACCATATATTTT. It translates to CASSLGRGNTIYF.

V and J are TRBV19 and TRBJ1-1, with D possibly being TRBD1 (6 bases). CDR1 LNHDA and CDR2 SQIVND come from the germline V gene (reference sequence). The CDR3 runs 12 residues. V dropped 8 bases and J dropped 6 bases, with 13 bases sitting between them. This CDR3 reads CASSRGGPEAFF. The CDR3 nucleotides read TGTGCCAGTTCTAGGGGGGGGCCTGAAGCTTTCTTT. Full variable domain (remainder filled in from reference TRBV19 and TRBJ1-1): DGGITQSPKYLFRKEGQNVTLSCEQNLNHDAMYWYRQDPGQGLRLIYYSQIVNDFQKGDIAEGYSVSREKKESFPLTVTSAQKNPTAFYLCASSRGGPEAFFGQGTRLTVV.